This T cell receptor (beta chain) was retrieved from a study of shared clonotypes between healthy human individuals. Generated by immunoSEQ multiplex PCR, the TCRdb table keeps only in-frame clones and is missing some. The top ten hold less than 2% of the sample, which has some 790,000 clones, around 70% seen once. The CDR3 has 13 amino acids. In germline, CDR1 is SEHNR, CDR2 FQNEAQ (reference sequence). The V end lost 1 base, the J end lost 8 bases, and 11 bases lay between the germline ends. The V and J genes are TRBV7-9 and TRBJ1-2; D unresolved. The sequenced material came from memory CD4+ T cells sorted from blood. Subset specified: CD45RA-negative fraction. The clonotype was recovered from a woman younger than 45 in good health. CDR3 amino acids: CASSLEASGGYTF. The DNA of the CDR3 is TGTGCCAGCAGCTTAGAGGCGTCGGGGGGCTACACCTTC.